Many counts were recorded for the clone carrying this TCR beta chain. Authors of the study amplified TCR beta CDR3 regions from RNA transcripts. HTBI primers were the set used in a first-round RT-PCR of the TCR CDR3. TCRdb re-analysed the multiplex PCR reads in MiXCR, keeping a single row per CDR3 protein. The data show approximately 640,000 distinct CDR3 sequences, around 15% seen once. Graves' hyperthyroidism was deemed stable absent ophthalmopathy progression within 18 months. Participants, patients aged 18 to 65, had newly diagnosed hyperthyroidism with a duration under 2 months. Germline V gene lookup returns CDR1 DFQATT and CDR2 SNEGSKA (reference sequence). The CDR3 totals 15 residues. With 0 bases clipped from V and 5 bases from J, the junction kept 7 bases outside the gene matches. This specimen comes from a study of T cells in Graves' hyperthyroidism and ophthalmopathy. Across the whole study: Peripheral blood specimens were obtained at initial diagnosis, prior to any treatment.

This chain connects TRBV20-1 to TRBJ2-7; 10 bases map to TRBD1. This TCR was recovered from a young woman with Graves' hyperthyroidism. The sequenced sample consisted of blood. CDR3 residues: CSARDLETGGHEQYF. Written as DNA, the CDR3 is TGCAGTGCTAGAGATCTGGAGACAGGGGGCCACGAGCAGTACTTC.